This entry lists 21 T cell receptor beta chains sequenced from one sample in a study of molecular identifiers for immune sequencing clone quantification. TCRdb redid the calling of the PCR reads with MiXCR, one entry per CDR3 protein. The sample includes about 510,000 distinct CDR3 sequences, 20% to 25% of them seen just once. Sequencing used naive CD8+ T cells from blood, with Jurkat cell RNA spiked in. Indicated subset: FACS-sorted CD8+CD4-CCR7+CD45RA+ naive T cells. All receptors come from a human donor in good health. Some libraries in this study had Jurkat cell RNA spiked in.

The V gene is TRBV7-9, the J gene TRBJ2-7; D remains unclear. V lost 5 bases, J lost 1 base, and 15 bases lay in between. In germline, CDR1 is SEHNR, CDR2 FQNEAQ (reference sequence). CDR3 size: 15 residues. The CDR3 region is CASSPVQVVSYEQYF. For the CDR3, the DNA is TGTGCCAGCAGCCCAGTCCAGGTTGTTTCCTACGAGCAGTACTTC.

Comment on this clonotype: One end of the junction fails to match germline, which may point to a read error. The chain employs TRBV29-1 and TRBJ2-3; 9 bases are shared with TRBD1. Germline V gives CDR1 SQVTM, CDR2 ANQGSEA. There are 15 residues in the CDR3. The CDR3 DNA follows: TGCAGCGTGGAAGGGACAGGGCGTAGCACAGATACGCAGTATTTT. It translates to CSVEGTGRSTDTQYF.

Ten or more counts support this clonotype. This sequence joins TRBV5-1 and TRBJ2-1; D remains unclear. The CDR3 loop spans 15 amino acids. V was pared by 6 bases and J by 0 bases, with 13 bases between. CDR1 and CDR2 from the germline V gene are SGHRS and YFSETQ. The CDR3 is CASTEGFSSYNEQFF. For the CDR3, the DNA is TGCGCCAGCACCGAAGGGTTTAGCTCCTACAATGAGCAGTTCTTC.

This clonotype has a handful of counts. The CDR3 is CASSEATGRLNTEAFF. In DNA form, the CDR3 reads TGTGCCAGCAGTGAAGCGACCGGAAGATTGAACACTGAAGCTTTCTTT. The V and J genes are TRBV2 and TRBJ1-1; D is ambiguous. The CDR3 is made up of 16 amino acids. Between the trimmed V and J ends, which lost 0 bases and 0 bases, there was a span of 11 bases. Germline CDR1 and CDR2: SNHLY and FYNNEI.

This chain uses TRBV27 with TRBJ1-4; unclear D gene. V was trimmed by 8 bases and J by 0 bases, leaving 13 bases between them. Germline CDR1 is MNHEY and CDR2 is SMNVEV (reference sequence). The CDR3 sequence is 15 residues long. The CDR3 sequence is CASRKDGATNEKLFF. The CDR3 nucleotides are TGTGCCAGCCGAAAGGACGGTGCAACTAATGAAAAACTGTTTTTT.

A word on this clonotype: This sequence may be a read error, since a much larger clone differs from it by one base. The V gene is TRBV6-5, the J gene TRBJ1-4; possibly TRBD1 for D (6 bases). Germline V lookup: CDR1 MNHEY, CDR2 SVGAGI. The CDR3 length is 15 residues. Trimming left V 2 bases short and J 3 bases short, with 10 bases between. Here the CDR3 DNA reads TGTGCCAGCAGTTACGGGGCAGGGGCTAATGAAAAACTGTTTTTT. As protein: CASSYGAGANEKLFF.

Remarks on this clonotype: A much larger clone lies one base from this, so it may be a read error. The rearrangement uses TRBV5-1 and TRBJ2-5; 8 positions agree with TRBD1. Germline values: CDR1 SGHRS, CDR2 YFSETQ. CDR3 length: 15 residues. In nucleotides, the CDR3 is TGCGCCAGCAGCCTAGACAGGGGTGCTCAAGGGACCCAGTACTTC. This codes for CASSLDRGAQGTQYF.

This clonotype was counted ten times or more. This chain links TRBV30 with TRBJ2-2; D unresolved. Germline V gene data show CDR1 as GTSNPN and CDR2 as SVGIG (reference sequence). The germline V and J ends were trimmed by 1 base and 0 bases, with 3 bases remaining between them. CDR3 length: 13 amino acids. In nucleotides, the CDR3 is TGTGCCTGGAGTGGTTCGAACACCGGGGAGCTGTTTTTT. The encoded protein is CAWSGSNTGELFF.

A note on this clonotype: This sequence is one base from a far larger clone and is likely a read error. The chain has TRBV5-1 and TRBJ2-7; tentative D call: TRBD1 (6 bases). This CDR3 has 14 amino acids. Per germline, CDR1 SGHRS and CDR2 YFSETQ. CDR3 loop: CTSSPRDTAYEQYF. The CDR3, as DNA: TGCACCAGCAGCCCCCGGGACACAGCCTACGAGCAGTACTTC.

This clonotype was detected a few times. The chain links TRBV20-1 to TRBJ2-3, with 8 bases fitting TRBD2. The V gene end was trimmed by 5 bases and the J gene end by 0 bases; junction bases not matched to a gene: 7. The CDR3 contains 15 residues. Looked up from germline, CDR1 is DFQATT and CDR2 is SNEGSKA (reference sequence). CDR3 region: CSAPTLAESTDTQYF. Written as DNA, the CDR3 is TGCAGTGCTCCTACACTAGCGGAGAGCACAGATACGCAGTATTTT.

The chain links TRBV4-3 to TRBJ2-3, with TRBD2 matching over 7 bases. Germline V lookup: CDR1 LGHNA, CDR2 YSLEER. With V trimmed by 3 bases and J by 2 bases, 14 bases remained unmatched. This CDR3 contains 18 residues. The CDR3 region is CASSQDRSGTLYTDTQYF. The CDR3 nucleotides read TGCGCCAGCAGCCAGGACCGAAGCGGGACGCTCTACACAGATACGCAGTATTTT.

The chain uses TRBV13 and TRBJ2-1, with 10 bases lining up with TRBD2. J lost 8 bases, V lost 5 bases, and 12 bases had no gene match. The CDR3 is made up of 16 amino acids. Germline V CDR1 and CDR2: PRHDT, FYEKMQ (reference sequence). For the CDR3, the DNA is TGTGCCAGCAGCGCCGCCGGGACTAGCGTTCCCGATGAGCAGTTCTTC. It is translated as CASSAAGTSVPDEQFF.

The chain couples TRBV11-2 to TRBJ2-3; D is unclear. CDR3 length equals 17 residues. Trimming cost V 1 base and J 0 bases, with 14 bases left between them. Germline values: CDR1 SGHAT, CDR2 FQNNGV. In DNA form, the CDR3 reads TGTGCCAGCAGCTTAGGGGTAGGGCGGTTGAGCACAGATACGCAGTATTTT. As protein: CASSLGVGRLSTDTQYF.

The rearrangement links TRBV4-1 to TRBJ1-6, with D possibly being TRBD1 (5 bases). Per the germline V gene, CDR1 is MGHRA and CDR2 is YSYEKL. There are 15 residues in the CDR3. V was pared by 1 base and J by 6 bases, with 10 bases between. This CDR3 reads CASSQGTHPNSPLHF. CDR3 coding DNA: TGCGCCAGCAGCCAAGGGACACACCCTAATTCACCCCTCCACTTT.

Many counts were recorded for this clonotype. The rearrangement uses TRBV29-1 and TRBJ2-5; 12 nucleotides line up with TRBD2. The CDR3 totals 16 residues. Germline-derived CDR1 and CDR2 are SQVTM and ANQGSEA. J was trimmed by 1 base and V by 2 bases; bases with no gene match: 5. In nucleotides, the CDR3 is TGCAGCGTTGAATTCTCTAGCGGGGGGGTCCAAGAGACCCAGTACTTC. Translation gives CSVEFSSGGVQETQYF. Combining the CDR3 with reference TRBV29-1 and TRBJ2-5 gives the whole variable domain SAVISQKPSRDICQRGTSLTIQCQVDSQVTMMFWYRQQPGQSLTLIATANQGSEATYESGFVIDKFPISRPNLTFSTLTVSNMSPEDSSIYLCSVEFSSGGVQETQYFGPGTRLLVL.

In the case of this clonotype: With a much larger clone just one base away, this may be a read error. The CDR3 nucleotides read TGCAGCGCGGGACACAGCACTGAAGCTTTCTTT. Translating gives CSAGHSTEAFF. V and J are TRBV29-1 and TRBJ1-1, with D possibly TRBD1 on 6 matching bases. The CDR3 is 11 residues long. V was cut by 7 bases and J by 4 bases, with 10 bases left in between. CDR1 is SQVTM and CDR2 is ANQGSEA in the germline V gene. Variable domain in full (rest from reference TRBV29-1 and TRBJ1-1): SAVISQKPSRDICQRGTSLTIQCQVDSQVTMMFWYRQQPGQSLTLIATANQGSEATYESGFVIDKFPISRPNLTFSTLTVSNMSPEDSSIYLCSAGHSTEAFFGQGTRLTVV.

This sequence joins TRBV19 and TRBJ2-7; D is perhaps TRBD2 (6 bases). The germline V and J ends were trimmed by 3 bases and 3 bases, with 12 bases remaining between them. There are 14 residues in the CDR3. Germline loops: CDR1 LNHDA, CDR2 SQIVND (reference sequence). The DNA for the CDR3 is TGTGCCAGTAGTATTGCGATGGGACTCTACGAGCAGTACTTC. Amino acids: CASSIAMGLYEQYF.

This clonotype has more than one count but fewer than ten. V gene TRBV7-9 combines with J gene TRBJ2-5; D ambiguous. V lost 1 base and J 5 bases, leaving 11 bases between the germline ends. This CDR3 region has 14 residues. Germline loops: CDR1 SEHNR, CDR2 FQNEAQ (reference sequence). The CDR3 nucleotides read TGTGCCAGCAGCTTAGTCAGTTTAAGGGAGACCCAGTACTTC. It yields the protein CASSLVSLRETQYF.

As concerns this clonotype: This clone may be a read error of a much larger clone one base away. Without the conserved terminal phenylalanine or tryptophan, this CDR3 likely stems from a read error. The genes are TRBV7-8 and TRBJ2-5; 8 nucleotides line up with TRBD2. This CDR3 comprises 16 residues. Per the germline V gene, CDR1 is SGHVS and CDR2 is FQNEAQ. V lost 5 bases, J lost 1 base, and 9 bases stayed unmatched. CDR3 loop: CASSPGTSQIQETQYL. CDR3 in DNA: TGTGCCAGCAGCCCAGGGACTAGTCAAATCCAAGAGACCCAGTACCTC.

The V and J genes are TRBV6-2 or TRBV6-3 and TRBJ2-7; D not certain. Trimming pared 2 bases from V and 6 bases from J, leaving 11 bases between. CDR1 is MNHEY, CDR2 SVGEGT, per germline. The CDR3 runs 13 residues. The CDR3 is CASSYPTCCEQYF. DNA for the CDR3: TGTGCCAGCAGTTACCCCACATGTTGCGAGCAGTACTTC.

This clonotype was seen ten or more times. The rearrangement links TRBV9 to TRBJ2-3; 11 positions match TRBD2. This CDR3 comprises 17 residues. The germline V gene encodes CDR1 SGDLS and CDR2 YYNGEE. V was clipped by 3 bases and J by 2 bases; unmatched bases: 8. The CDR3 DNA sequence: TGTGCCAGCAGCGCGGAAGCTAGCGGGGGGCACACAGATACGCAGTATTTT. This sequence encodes CASSAEASGGHTDTQYF.